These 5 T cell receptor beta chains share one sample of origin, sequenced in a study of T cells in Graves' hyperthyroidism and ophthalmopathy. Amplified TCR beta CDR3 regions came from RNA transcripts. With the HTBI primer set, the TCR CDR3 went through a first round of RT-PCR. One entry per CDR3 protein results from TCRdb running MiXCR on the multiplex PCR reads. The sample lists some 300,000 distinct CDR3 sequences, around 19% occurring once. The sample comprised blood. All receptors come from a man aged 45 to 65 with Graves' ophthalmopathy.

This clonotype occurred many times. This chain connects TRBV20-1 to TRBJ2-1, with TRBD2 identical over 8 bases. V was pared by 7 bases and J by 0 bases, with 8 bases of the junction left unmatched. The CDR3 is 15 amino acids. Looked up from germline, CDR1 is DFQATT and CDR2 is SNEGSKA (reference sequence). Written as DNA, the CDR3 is TGCAGTGGTAGGAGCGGGAGTTCCTCCTACAATGAGCAGTTCTTC. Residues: CSGRSGSSSYNEQFF.

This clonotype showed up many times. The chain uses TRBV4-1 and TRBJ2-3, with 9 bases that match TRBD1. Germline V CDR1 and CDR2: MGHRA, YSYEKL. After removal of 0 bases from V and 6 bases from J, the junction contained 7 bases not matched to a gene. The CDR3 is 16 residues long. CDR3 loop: CASSQDKQGAQDTQYF. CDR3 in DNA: TGCGCCAGCAGCCAAGATAAACAGGGGGCACAGGATACGCAGTATTTT.

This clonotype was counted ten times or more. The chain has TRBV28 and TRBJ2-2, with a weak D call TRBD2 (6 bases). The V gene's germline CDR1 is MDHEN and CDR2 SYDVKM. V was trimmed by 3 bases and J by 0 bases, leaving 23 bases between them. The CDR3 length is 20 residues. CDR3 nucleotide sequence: TGTGCCAGCAGTTTCGTCGGGATCTACACGGGACTCGCGAACACCGGGGAGCTGTTTTTT. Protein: CASSFVGIYTGLANTGELFF.

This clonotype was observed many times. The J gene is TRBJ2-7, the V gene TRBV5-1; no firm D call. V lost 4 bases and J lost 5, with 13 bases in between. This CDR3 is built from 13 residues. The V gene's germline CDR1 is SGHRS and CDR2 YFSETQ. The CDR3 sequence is CASSPRPTDEQYF. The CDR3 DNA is TGCGCCAGCAGCCCCCGACCCACCGACGAGCAGTACTTC.

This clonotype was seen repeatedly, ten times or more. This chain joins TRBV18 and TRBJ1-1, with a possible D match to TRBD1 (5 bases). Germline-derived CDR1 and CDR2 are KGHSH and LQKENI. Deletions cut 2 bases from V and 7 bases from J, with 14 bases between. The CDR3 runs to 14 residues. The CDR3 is CASSPRAGAGEAFF. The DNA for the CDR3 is TGTGCCAGCTCACCAAGGGCTGGGGCCGGTGAAGCTTTCTTT.